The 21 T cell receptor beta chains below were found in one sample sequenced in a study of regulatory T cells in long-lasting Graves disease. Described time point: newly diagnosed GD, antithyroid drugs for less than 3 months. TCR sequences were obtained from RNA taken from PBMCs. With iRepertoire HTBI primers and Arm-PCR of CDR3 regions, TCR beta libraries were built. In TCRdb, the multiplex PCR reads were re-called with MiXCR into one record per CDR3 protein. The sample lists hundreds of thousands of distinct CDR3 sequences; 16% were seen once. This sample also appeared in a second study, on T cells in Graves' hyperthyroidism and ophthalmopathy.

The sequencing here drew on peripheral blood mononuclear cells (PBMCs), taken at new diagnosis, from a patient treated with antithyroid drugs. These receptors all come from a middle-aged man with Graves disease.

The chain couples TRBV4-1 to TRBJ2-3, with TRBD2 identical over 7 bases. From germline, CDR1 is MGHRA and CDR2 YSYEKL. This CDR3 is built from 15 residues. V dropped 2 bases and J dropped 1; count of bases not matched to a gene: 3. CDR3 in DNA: TGCGCCAGCAGCCAATGGGGGGGGGGCACAGATACGCAGTATTTT. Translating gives CASSQWGGGTDTQYF.

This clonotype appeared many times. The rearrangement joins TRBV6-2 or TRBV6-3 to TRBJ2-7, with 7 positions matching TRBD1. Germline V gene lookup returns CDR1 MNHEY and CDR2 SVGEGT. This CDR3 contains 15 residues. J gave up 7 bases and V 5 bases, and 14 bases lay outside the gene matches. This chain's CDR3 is CASSGDMTGMEEQYF. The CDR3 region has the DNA TGTGCCAGCAGTGGGGACATGACAGGGATGGAAGAGCAGTACTTC.

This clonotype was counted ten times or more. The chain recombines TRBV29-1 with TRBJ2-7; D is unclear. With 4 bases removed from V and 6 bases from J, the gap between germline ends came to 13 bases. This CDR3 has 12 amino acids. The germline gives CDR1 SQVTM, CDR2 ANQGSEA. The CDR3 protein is CSVAPAWGEQYF. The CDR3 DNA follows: TGCAGCGTTGCGCCGGCCTGGGGCGAGCAGTACTTC.

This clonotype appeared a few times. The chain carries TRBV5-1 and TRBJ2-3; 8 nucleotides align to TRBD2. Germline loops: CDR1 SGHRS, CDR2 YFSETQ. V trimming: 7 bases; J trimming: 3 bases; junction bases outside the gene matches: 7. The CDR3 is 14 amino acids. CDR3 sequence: CASSAGVLTDTQYF. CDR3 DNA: TGCGCCAGCTCAGCGGGGGTCCTAACAGATACGCAGTATTTT.

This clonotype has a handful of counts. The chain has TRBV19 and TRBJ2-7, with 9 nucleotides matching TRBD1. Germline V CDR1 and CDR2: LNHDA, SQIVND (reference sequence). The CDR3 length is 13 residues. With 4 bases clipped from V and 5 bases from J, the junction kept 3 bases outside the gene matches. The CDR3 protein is CASSTRTGDEQYF. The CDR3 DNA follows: TGTGCCAGTAGTACCCGGACAGGGGACGAGCAGTACTTC.

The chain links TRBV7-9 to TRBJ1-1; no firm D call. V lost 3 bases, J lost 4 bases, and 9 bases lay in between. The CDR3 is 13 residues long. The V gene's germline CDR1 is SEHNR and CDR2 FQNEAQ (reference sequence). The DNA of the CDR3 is TGTGCCAGCAGCTTGTCATATGGCACTGAAGCTTTCTTT. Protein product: CASSLSYGTEAFF. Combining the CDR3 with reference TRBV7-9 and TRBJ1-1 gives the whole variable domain DTGVSQNPRHKITKRGQNVTFRCDPISEHNRLYWYRQTLGQGPEFLTYFQNEAQLEKSRLLSDRFSAERPKGSFSTLEIQRTEQGDSAMYLCASSLSYGTEAFFGQGTRLTVV.

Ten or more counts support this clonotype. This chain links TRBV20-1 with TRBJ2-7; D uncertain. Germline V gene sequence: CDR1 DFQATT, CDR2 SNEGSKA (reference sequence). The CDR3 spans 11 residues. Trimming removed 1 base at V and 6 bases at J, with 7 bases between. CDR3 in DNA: TGCAGTGCTAGAGCAGTTTCCGAGCAGTACTTC. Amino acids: CSARAVSEQYF.

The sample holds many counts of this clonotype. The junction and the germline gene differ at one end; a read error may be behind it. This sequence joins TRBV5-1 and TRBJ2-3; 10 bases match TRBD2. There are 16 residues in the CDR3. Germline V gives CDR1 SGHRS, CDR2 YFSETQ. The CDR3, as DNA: TGTGCCAGCAGCTTAGGAGCGGGGGGGCCAACAGATACGCAGTATTTT. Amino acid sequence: CASSLGAGGPTDTQYF.

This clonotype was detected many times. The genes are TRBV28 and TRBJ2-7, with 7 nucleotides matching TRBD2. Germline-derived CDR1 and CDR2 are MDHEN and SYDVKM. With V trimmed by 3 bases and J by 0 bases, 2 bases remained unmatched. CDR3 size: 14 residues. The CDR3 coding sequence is TGTGCCAGCAGTTTCGGGGGGTCCTCCTACGAGCAGTACTTC. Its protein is CASSFGGSSYEQYF.

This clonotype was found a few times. The CDR3 loop is CASSLGGTGQSPLHF. The CDR3 DNA follows: TGTGCCAGCAGCTTAGGGGGGACAGGCCAGTCACCCCTCCACTTT. The chain links TRBV7-2 to TRBJ1-6; 8 positions match TRBD1. The germline V gene has CDR1 SGHTA and CDR2 FQGNSA. This CDR3 is 15 amino acids long. The J segment lost 10 bases and the V segment lost 1 base, leaving 6 bases of the junction unmatched.

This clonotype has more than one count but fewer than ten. The DNA of the CDR3 is TGCGCCAGCAGCCTAGGGGGCGGGGGGGCCGCAGAGACCCAGTACTTC. This sequence encodes CASSLGGGGAAETQYF. The rearrangement joins TRBV4-1 to TRBJ2-1; 9 nucleotides line up with TRBD2. Gene TRBJ2-5 matches the end of the DNA better, so the J call may be wrong. The germline CDR1 and CDR2 sequences are MGHRA and YSYEKL. The CDR3 extends over 16 amino acids.

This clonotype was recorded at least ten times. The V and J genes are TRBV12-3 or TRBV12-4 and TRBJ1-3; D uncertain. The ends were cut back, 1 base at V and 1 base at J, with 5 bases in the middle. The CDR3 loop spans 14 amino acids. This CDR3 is CASSLGGSGNTIYF. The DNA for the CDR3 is TGTGCCAGCAGTTTAGGCGGTTCTGGAAACACCATATATTTT.

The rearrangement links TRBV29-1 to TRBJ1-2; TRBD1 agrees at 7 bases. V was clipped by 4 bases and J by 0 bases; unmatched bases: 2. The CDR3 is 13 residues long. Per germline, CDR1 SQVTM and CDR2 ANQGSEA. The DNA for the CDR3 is TGCAGCGTTGGGGACAGTACTAACTATGGCTACACCTTC. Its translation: CSVGDSTNYGYTF.

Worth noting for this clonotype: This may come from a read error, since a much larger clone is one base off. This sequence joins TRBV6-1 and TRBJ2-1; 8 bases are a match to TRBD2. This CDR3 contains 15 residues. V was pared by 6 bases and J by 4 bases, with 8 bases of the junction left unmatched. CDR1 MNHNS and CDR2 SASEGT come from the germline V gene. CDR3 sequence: CASSERGSGYNEQFF. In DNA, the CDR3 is TGTGCCAGCAGCGAGCGGGGGTCGGGTTACAATGAGCAGTTCTTC.

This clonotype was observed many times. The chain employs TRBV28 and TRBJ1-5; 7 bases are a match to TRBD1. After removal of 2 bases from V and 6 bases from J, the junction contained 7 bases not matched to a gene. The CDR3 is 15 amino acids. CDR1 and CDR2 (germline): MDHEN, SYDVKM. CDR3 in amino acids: CASSLPDRASQPQHF. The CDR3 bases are TGTGCCAGCAGTTTACCTGACAGGGCGTCTCAGCCCCAGCATTTT.

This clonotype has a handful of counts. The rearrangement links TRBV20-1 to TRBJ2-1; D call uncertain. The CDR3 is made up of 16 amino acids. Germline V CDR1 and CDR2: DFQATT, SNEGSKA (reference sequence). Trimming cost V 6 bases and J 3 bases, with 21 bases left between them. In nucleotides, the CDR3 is TGCAGTGCGCCCCGGAACCGCGGCACTTTCTACAATGAGCAGTTCTTC. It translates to CSAPRNRGTFYNEQFF.

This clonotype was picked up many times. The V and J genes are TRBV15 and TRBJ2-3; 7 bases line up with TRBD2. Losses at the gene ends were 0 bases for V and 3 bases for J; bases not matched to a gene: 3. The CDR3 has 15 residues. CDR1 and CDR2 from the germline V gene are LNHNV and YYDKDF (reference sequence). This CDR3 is CATSREWGGTDTQYF. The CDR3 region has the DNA TGTGCCACCAGCAGAGAATGGGGGGGGACAGATACGCAGTATTTT.

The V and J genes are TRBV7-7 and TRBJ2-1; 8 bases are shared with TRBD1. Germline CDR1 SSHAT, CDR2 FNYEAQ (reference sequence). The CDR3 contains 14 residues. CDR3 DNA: TGTGTTAGCAGCTCCGGACAGGGTATGAGTGAGCAGTTCTTC. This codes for CVSSSGQGMSEQFF. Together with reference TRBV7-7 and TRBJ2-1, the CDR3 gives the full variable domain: GAGVSQSPRYKVTKRGQDVTLRCDPISSHATLYWYQQALGQGPEFLTYFNYEAQPDKSGLPSDRFSAERPEGSISTLTIQRTEQRDSAMYRCVSSSGQGMSEQFFGPGTRLTVL.

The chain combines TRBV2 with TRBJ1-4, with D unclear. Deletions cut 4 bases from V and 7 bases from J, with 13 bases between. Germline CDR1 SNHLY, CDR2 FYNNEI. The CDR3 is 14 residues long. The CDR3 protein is CASSVGGKGEKLFF. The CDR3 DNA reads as TGTGCCAGCAGTGTTGGAGGGAAGGGTGAAAAACTGTTTTTT.

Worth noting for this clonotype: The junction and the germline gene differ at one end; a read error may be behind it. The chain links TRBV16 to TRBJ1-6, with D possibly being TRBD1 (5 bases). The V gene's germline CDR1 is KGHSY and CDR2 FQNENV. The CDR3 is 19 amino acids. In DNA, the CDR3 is TGTGCCAGTAGCCAAAAATGGCCCGGAGGGGATGCCTATAATTCACCCCTCCACTTT. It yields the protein CASSQKWPGGDAYNSPLHF.

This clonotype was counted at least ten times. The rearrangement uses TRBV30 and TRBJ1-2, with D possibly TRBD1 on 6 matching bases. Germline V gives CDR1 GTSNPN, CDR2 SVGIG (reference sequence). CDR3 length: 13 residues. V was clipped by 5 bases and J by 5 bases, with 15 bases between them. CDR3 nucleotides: TGTGCCTGGGACAAACAGGGACTTTATGGCTACACCTTC. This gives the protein CAWDKQGLYGYTF. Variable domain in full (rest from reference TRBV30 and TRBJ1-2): SQTIHQWPATLVQPVGSPLSLECTVEGTSNPNLYWYRQAAGRGLQLLFYSVGIGQISSEVPQNLSASRPQDRQFILSSKKLLLSDSGFYLCAWDKQGLYGYTFGSGTRLTVV.